This record covers a single T cell receptor beta chain. The authors' processing: Reference gene primers were amplified, and this amplification served to estimate nucleated cell counts. Using immunoSEQ multiplex PCR, the repertoire was profiled, and TCRdb retains in-frame clones only, with some absent. For V, J and clone size, that table is used; D and trimming come from the DNA. The sample contains roughly 170,000 clones, 75% to 80% of which appear only once. This sample is drawn from a study of blood T cell repertoires in COVID-19. Study in general: There were acute and convalescent COVID-19 samples, and they came from the United States, Italy and Spain. Sample material is recorded as cDNA or gDNA derived from T cells, B-cell-depleted T cells, or PBMCs.

From germline, CDR1 is LGHNA and CDR2 YNFKEQ. The CDR3 loop spans 14 amino acids. V was pared by 0 bases and J by 5 bases, with 8 bases between. This clonotype was obtained from a woman in her 70s with acute or convalescent COVID-19. The sequencing input was peripheral blood. J is TRBJ1-3 and V is TRBV4-2; D is ambiguous. CDR3 bases: TGTGCCAGCAGCCAAGATCTGCTACGAAACACCATATATTTT. Protein product: CASSQDLLRNTIYF.